What follows are 10 T cell receptor beta chains derived from one specimen sequenced in a study of STAT5B mutations in CD4+ large granular lymphocyte leukemia (dated 2022 in TCRdb). The library relied on the immunoSEQ multiplex PCR assay. TCRdb retrieved this table from immuneACCESS and kept in-frame rearrangements only. Not all clones are present; in checked studies, unresolved V genes account for under half, and no reason is known for the remainder. This sample has 45,000 to 55,000 clones in its table, and 60% to 75% of those were observed once. The ten largest clones take up about 1.5% of the sample. The specimen sequenced was CD4+ T cells from blood buffy coats. The receptor source for this set is a human donor in good health.

V gene TRBV23-1 combines with J gene TRBJ2-5; 9 bases match TRBD1. TRBV23-1 belongs to the ORF category, with a function that is uncertain. The CDR3 covers 15 residues. V was pared by 2 bases and J by 5 bases, with 6 bases of the junction left unmatched. DNA of the CDR3: TGCGCCAGCAGTCAACTCGGACAGGGGAGGGAGACCCAGTACTTC. Protein product: CASSQLGQGRETQYF.

In DNA, the CDR3 is TGTGCCAGCAGCGTATCCGGGGCCCCCGAGGATGAAAAACTGTTTTTT. Its protein product is CASSVSGAPEDEKLFF. This chain connects TRBV9 to TRBJ1-4, with D maybe TRBD1 (5 bases). Germline CDR1 and CDR2: SGDLS and YYNGEE. V was pared by 1 base and J by 6 bases, with 16 bases between. The CDR3 runs to 16 residues. The full variable domain, rest sourced from reference TRBV9 and TRBJ1-4, is DSGVTQTPKHLITATGQRVTLRCSPRSGDLSVYWYQQSLDQGLQFLIQYYNGEERAKGNILERFSAQQFPDLHSELNLSSLELGDSALYFCASSVSGAPEDEKLFFGSGTQLSVL.

The V and J genes are TRBV18 and TRBJ1-1, with D unresolved. CDR3 length: 15 residues. Trimming left V 2 bases short and J 1 base short, with 11 bases between. CDR1 is KGHSH, CDR2 LQKENI, per germline. CDR3 residues: CASSPNMAQNTEAFF. As DNA, the CDR3 is TGTGCCAGCTCACCAAATATGGCACAGAACACTGAAGCTTTCTTT.

V usage is TRBV7-6 and J usage is TRBJ2-5; tentatively, D is TRBD1 (6 bases). Trimming removed 1 base at V and 7 bases at J, with 13 bases between. CDR1 is SGHVS, CDR2 FNYEAQ, per germline. The CDR3 sequence is 14 residues long. In nucleotides, the CDR3 is TGTGCCAGCAGCTTAGAGGAGACAGGTGGGACCCAGTACTTC. It specifies CASSLEETGGTQYF.

The DNA for the CDR3 is TGTGCCTGGAGTGGGGGACAGGGCTACACCGGGGAGCTGTTTTTT. This encodes CAWSGGQGYTGELFF. The chain combines TRBV30 with TRBJ2-2; 9 bases fit TRBD1. The CDR3 is 15 amino acids. Losses at the gene ends were 1 base for V and 3 bases for J; bases not matched to a gene: 3. The germline V gene encodes CDR1 GTSNPN and CDR2 SVGIG (reference sequence).

The chain couples TRBV15 to TRBJ2-7; tentatively, D is TRBD1 or TRBD2 (6 bases each). The V end lost 3 bases, the J end lost 0 bases, and 15 bases lay between the germline ends. Germline V lookup: CDR1 LNHNV, CDR2 YYDKDF (reference sequence). CDR3 length: 16 residues. The DNA for the CDR3 is TGTGCCACCAGCAGCGACGGGGGCTACGACTCCTACGAGCAGTACTTC. It is translated as CATSSDGGYDSYEQYF.

This clone is judged medium-sized. The gene calls are TRBV30 and TRBJ1-6, with 8 positions matching TRBD1. With 3 bases clipped from V and 6 bases from J, the junction kept 7 bases outside the gene matches. CDR3 size: 15 residues. Germline V gene lookup returns CDR1 GTSNPN and CDR2 SVGIG (reference sequence). In DNA form, the CDR3 reads TGTGCCTGGAGCTTACCGGGACAGGTTAATTCACCCCTCCACTTT. Its protein is CAWSLPGQVNSPLHF.

The CDR3 region is CSVQRGSTDTQYF. In DNA form, the CDR3 reads TGCAGCGTTCAGCGGGGCAGCACAGATACGCAGTATTTT. The chain uses TRBV29-1 and TRBJ2-3; 7 bases are shared with TRBD2. Trimming took 5 bases from V and 0 from J; bases not matched to a gene: 2. CDR1 is SQVTM and CDR2 is ANQGSEA in the germline V gene. This CDR3 has 13 amino acids.

This clone has only a few counts. This rearrangement joins TRBV10-3 to TRBJ1-1; 10 nucleotides agree with TRBD1. CDR1 is ENHRY and CDR2 is SYGVKD in the germline V gene. The V and J ends lost 2 bases and 5 bases, in that order; junction bases with no gene match: 2. This CDR3 spans 14 amino acids. Written as DNA, the CDR3 is TGTGCCATCAGTGAGAGGGGACAGGGGACTGAAGCTTTCTTT. It translates to CAISERGQGTEAFF.

In this sample, this clone turned up a few times. The chain recombines TRBV6-1 with TRBJ2-5; weak D call: TRBD1 (6 bases). This CDR3 is 13 amino acids long. Germline V lookup: CDR1 MNHNS, CDR2 SASEGT. Trimming took 10 bases from V and 0 from J, leaving 12 bases between them. The CDR3 loop is CANRRDNQETQYF. The DNA of the CDR3 is TGTGCCAACCGCCGGGACAACCAAGAGACCCAGTACTTC.